This T cell receptor (beta chain) was profiled in a study of blood T cell repertoires in COVID-19. Study context: There were acute and convalescent COVID-19 samples, and they came from the United States, Italy and Spain. PBMCs, B-cell-depleted T cells, or T cells provided the cDNA or gDNA that made up the material.

Trimming left V 5 bases short and J 4 bases short, with 9 bases between. The CDR3 spans 13 residues. Germline V gene data show CDR1 as LNHDA and CDR2 as SQIVND (reference sequence). Authors' analysis steps: Amplified reference gene primers provided the basis for estimating nucleated cell counts. TCRdb keeps only in-frame clones here, not all; method: immunoSEQ multiplex PCR. Clone size and V and J calls were adopted from that table, with D and trimming inferred from the DNA. The data show under 250,000 clones, with around 90% seen just once and over 1.3% held by the top ten. V gene TRBV19 combines with J gene TRBJ1-5; no reliable D call. Sequencing input: peripheral blood. The sequence was obtained from a man at least 80 years old with acute or convalescent COVID-19. CDR3 in DNA: TGTGCCAGTAGTCCTCAGAGGAATCAGCCCCAGCATTTT. It yields the protein CASSPQRNQPQHF.